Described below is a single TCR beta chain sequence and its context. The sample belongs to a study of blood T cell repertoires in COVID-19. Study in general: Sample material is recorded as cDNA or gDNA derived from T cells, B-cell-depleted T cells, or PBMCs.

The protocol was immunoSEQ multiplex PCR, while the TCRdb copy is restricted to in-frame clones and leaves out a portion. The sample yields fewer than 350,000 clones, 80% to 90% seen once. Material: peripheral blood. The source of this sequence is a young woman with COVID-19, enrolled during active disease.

CDR3 in DNA: TGTGCCAGCAGCCAAGAACAGTCCAATAACCTTTATACGCAGTATTTT. Protein product: CASSQEQSNNLYTQYF. V usage is TRBV4-2 and J usage is TRBJ2-3, with D unresolved. V lost 0 bases to trimming and J lost 7 bases, with 17 bases between them. Germline CDR1 is LGHNA and CDR2 is YNFKEQ. The CDR3 is 16 residues long.